The 11 T cell receptor beta chains presented below share a single source sample, sequenced in a study of post-analysis software for immune sequencing data. General observations from the study: With TRBV5-6, TRBV5-1 and TRBV20-1 included, about 5 TRBV segments were more frequent in patients than in controls.

Unique-molecular-identifier-tagged TCR beta cDNA libraries were used. TCRdb re-called the PCR reads through MiXCR, storing one row per CDR3 protein. The data show about 200,000 distinct CDR3 sequences, approximately 28% seen once. Their antigens are not known. Sequences were obtained from blood. The receptor set was obtained from a girl under 18 with multiple sclerosis.

The rearrangement uses TRBV5-1 and TRBJ2-1, with D perhaps TRBD2 (6 bases). The closer fit of TRBJ2-7 to the DNA end suggests the J call may be wrong. The CDR3 runs 14 residues. Germline lookup yields CDR1 SGHRS and CDR2 YFSETQ. This CDR3 reads CASSFSGTNNEQYF. The CDR3 nucleotides are TGCGCCAGCAGCTTTAGCGGAACCAACAATGAGCAGTACTTC.

This clonotype was seen ten or more times. The chain carries TRBV25-1 and TRBJ2-7; a weak D match, TRBD1 (5 bases). The CDR3 contains 14 residues. Trimming pared 6 bases from V and 2 bases from J, leaving 14 bases between. CDR1 and CDR2 (germline): MGHDK, SYGVNS. CDR3 protein: CASRPDSPPYEQYF. In nucleotides, the CDR3 is TGTGCCAGCAGACCAGACAGTCCTCCCTACGAGCAGTACTTC.

This clonotype has a handful of counts. The rearrangement joins TRBV7-9 to TRBJ1-1; D not resolved. Germline V gives CDR1 SEHNR, CDR2 FQNEAQ (reference sequence). The CDR3 loop spans 13 amino acids. The V gene lost 2 bases and the J gene lost 8 bases, with 12 bases spanning the gap. DNA of the CDR3: TGTGCCAGCAGCTTAAGGGATCGGGAAGAAGCTTTCTTT. This codes for CASSLRDREEAFF. The full variable domain, completed using reference TRBV7-9 and TRBJ1-1, is DTGVSQNPRHKITKRGQNVTFRCDPISEHNRLYWYRQTLGQGPEFLTYFQNEAQLEKSRLLSDRFSAERPKGSFSTLEIQRTEQGDSAMYLCASSLRDREEAFFGQGTRLTVV.

There are many counts of this clonotype. The V call is TRBV29-1, the J call TRBJ2-7; the match to TRBD2 covers 8 bases. Germline trimming cut 2 bases from V and 3 bases from J; bases unmatched to any gene: 9. Germline CDR1 reads SQVTM; CDR2 reads ANQGSEA. The CDR3 covers 15 residues. The CDR3 DNA is TGCAGCGTTGAACTTCCTAGCGGGCCCCTCTACGAGCAGTACTTC. It specifies CSVELPSGPLYEQYF.

V and J are TRBV6-2 or TRBV6-3 and TRBJ2-2; 10 nucleotides line up with TRBD1. CDR3 size: 17 residues. The germline V gene has CDR1 MNHEY and CDR2 SVGEGT. Unmatched junction bases numbered 10, after V lost 2 bases and J lost 7 bases. This CDR3 reads CASSYPKDRGRDGELFF. In DNA form, the CDR3 reads TGTGCCAGCAGTTACCCCAAGGACAGGGGGAGAGACGGGGAGCTGTTTTTT.

This clonotype was picked up many times. V is TRBV20-1 and J is TRBJ2-3; 8 bases are shared with TRBD1. J was trimmed by 8 bases and V by 5 bases; bases with no gene match: 12. Germline V CDR1 and CDR2: DFQATT, SNEGSKA (reference sequence). The CDR3 runs to 14 residues. DNA for the CDR3: TGCAGTGCTGAGGGCGCGACAGGGGCTGGTACGCAGTATTTT. Encoded protein: CSAEGATGAGTQYF.

This clonotype was detected many times. The V and J genes are TRBV7-2 and TRBJ2-1; no reliable D call. The CDR3 loop spans 11 amino acids. CDR1 is SGHTA and CDR2 is FQGNSA in the germline V gene. Trimming left V 6 bases short and J 5 bases short, with 5 bases between. The CDR3 loop is CASSYNNEQFF. The DNA for the CDR3 is TGTGCCAGCAGTTATAACAATGAGCAGTTCTTC.

The chain couples TRBV6-5 to TRBJ1-4, with D perhaps matching TRBD1 (6 bases). Trimming pared 6 bases from V and 3 bases from J, leaving 11 bases between. Germline lookup yields CDR1 MNHEY and CDR2 SVGAGI. The CDR3 runs 14 residues. CDR3 coding DNA: TGTGCCAGCAGGTACAGGGATCCTAATGAAAAACTGTTTTTT. Its protein product is CASRYRDPNEKLFF.

Details on this clonotype: This sequence may be a read error, since a much larger clone differs from it by one base. This sequence joins TRBV7-9 and TRBJ2-1; D is unclear. This CDR3 has 13 residues. The V gene's germline CDR1 is SEHNR and CDR2 FQNEAQ (reference sequence). CDR3 protein: CANSDRIGREQFF. The CDR3 coding sequence is TGTGCCAACAGCGATCGAATCGGACGTGAGCAGTTCTTC.

The chain joins TRBV7-2 to TRBJ2-7; D possibly corresponds to TRBD2 (5 bases). V was cut by 6 bases and J by 6 bases, with 9 bases left in between. The germline V gene encodes CDR1 SGHTA and CDR2 FQGNSA. This CDR3 comprises 11 residues. This CDR3 is CASSPAGEQYF. The DNA for the CDR3 is TGTGCCAGCAGTCCCGCGGGCGAGCAGTACTTC.

In this sample, this clonotype turned up a few times. V usage is TRBV4-1 and J usage is TRBJ1-1; tentatively, D is TRBD1 (6 bases). CDR3 length: 20 amino acids. V lost 4 bases and J lost 1, with 28 bases in between. CDR1 is MGHRA, CDR2 YSYEKL, per germline. The DNA for the CDR3 is TGCGCCAGCAGCCCCGATTTACTAGACTGGACAGTTCAGAGGAACACTGAAGCTTTCTTT. This sequence encodes CASSPDLLDWTVQRNTEAFF.